This T cell receptor beta chain appears in the sequencing data of a study of blood T cell repertoires in COVID-19. As for the study in general: The United States, Italy and Spain were the sources of the acute and convalescent COVID-19 samples. T cells, B-cell-depleted T cells, or PBMCs supplied cDNA or gDNA.

Participants' reported clinical history set cohort assignment. How the authors handled the data: Nucleated cell number was recorded as an estimate derived from reference gene primer amplification. Only in-frame clones appear in the TCRdb table, and some are missing; sequencing was by immunoSEQ multiplex PCR. V, J and clone size were drawn from that table, and D and trimming were deduced from the DNA. The repertoire consists of about 260,000 clones, with around 84% occurring once and the leading ten covering about 4%. This clone appeared once. The germline V gene has CDR1 MGHDK and CDR2 SYGVNS. The CDR3 runs 15 residues. V was clipped by 6 bases and J by 0 bases, with 11 bases between them.

This sequence was found in a man younger than 40 with acute COVID-19. The specimen was PBMCs or T cells enriched from blood (not recorded which). The J gene is TRBJ1-4, the V gene TRBV25-1, with TRBD1 as a possible D gene (5 bases). CDR3 bases: TGTGCCAGCAGGAGGAGGGGACCAACTAATGAAAAACTGTTTTTT. It encodes CASRRRGPTNEKLFF.